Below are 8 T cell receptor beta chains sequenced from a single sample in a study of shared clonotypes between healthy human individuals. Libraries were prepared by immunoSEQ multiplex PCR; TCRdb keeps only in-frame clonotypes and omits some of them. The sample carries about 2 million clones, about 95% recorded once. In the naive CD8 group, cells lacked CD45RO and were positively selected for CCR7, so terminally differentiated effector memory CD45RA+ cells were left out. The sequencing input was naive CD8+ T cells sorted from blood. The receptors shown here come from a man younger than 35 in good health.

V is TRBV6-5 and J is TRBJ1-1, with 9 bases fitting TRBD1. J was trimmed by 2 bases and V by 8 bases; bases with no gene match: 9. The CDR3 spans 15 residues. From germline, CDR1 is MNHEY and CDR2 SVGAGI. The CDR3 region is CASVEGQGLNTEAFF. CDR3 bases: TGTGCCAGCGTTGAAGGACAGGGGTTAAACACTGAAGCTTTCTTT.

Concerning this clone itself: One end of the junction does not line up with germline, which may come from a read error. CDR3 sequence: CASSYSWGEQPNGQFF. The CDR3 DNA sequence: TGTGCCAGCAGTTACTCGTGGGGGGAACAACCCAATGGGCAGTTCTTC. The chain has TRBV6-5 and TRBJ2-1; maybe TRBD2 (6 bases). Germline CDR1 MNHEY, CDR2 SVGAGI. The CDR3 spans 16 residues.

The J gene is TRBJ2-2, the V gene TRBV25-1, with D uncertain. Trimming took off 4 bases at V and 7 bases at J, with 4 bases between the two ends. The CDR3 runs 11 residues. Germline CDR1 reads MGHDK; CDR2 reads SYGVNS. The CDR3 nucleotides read TGTGCCAGCAGTGTTGTCGGGGAGCTGTTTTTT. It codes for CASSVVGELFF.

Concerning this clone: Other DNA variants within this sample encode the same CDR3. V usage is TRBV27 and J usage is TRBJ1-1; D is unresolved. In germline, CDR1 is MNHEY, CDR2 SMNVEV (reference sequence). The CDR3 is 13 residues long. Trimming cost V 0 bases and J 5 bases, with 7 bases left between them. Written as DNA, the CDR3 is TGTGCCAGCAGTTTATCTGGTTGGACTGAAGCTTTCTTT. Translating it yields CASSLSGWTEAFF.

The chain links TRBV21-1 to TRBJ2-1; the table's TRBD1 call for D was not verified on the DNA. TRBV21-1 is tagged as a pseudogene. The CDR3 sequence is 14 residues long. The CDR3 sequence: CASSKSDSYNEQFF. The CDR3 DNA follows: TGTGCCAGCAGCAAATCAGACTCCTACAATGAGCAGTTCTTC.

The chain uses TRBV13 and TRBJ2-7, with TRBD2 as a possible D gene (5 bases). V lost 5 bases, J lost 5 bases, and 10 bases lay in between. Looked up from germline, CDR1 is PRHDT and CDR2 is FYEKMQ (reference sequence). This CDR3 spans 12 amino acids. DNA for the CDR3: TGTGCCAGCAGCCCGGCGGGCCACGAGCAGTACTTC. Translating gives CASSPAGHEQYF.

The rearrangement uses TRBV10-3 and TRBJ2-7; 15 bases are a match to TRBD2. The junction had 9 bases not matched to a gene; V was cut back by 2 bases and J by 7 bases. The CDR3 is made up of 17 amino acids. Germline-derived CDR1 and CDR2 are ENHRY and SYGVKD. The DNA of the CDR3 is TGTGCCATCAGTGAGGGACTAGCGGGAGGGGACCCCCGGGAGCAGTACTTC. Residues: CAISEGLAGGDPREQYF.

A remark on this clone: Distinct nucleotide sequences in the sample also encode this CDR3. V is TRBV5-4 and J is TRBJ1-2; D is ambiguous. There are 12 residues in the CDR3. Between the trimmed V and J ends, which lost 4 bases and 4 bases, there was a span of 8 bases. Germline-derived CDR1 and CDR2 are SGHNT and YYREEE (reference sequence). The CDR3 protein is CASSPSGYGYTF. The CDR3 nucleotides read TGTGCCAGCAGCCCTTCGGGCTATGGCTACACCTTC.